Shown below are 13 T cell receptor beta chains from a single sample sequenced in a study of blood T cell repertoires in COVID-19. Sequencing was performed with immunoSEQ multiplex PCR; in TCRdb, only in-frame clones are kept and a portion is missing. The data show fewer than 65,000 clones, with 89% seen just once and about 1.5% held by the top ten. Sequenced sample: peripheral blood. The origin of the receptors is a man between 60 and 70 years old with acute or convalescent COVID-19.

The J gene is TRBJ2-1, the V gene TRBV12-5; 7 bases agree with TRBD2. V lost 4 bases to trimming and J lost 4 bases; unmatched junction nucleotides: 7. The CDR3 runs to 15 residues. Germline V gene lookup returns CDR1 LGHNT and CDR2 FRNRAP. The CDR3 here is CASGYERGGYNEQFF. CDR3 coding DNA: TGTGCTAGTGGTTACGAGCGGGGCGGATACAATGAGCAGTTCTTC.

The rearrangement links TRBV5-1 to TRBJ2-2; 8 bases align to TRBD2. This CDR3 has 18 amino acids. J lost 1 base, V lost 0 bases, and 8 bases had no gene match. Looked up from germline, CDR1 is SGHRS and CDR2 is YFSETQ. The chain's CDR3 is CASSLAGTRGLNTGELFF. CDR3 bases: TGCGCCAGCAGCTTGGCCGGGACTAGGGGTCTGAACACCGGGGAGCTGTTTTTT.

V gene TRBV7-9 combines with J gene TRBJ2-5, with D tentatively TRBD1 (5 bases). CDR1 and CDR2 (germline): SEHNR, FQNEAQ (reference sequence). V was pared by 0 bases and J by 2 bases, with 10 bases between. The length of the CDR3 is 15 residues. CDR3 protein: CASSLAVGPQETQYF. The DNA for the CDR3 is TGTGCCAGCAGCTTAGCTGTGGGGCCTCAAGAGACCCAGTACTTC.

This chain joins TRBV6-1 and TRBJ1-4, with TRBD1 matching 9 bases. The CDR3 spans 15 residues. V lost 0 bases, J lost 5 bases, and 1 base stayed unmatched. Germline CDR1 is MNHNS and CDR2 is SASEGT. The CDR3 region has the DNA TGTGCCAGCAGTGAAGCGGACAGGGGAAATGAAAAACTGTTTTTT. It encodes CASSEADRGNEKLFF.

A single count supports this clone. The chain links TRBV11-3 to TRBJ2-1; maybe TRBD2 (6 bases). Germline-derived CDR1 and CDR2 are SGHNT and YENEEA. The CDR3 is 13 amino acids. The V end lost 3 bases, the J end lost 7 bases, and 10 bases lay between the germline ends. The CDR3 coding sequence is TGTGCCAGCAGCTTTGGGAGGCGGAATGAGCAGTTCTTC. Translating it yields CASSFGRRNEQFF. Supplemented by reference TRBV11-3 and TRBJ2-1, the full variable domain reads EAGVVQSPRYKIIEKKQPVAFWCNPISGHNTLYWYLQNLGQGPELLIRYENEEAVDDSQLPKDRFSAERLKGVDSTLKIQPAELGDSAVYLCASSFGRRNEQFFGPGTRLTVL.

The chain is built from TRBV29-1 and TRBJ2-1, with D possibly being TRBD2 (7 bases). Germline CDR1 and CDR2: SQVTM and ANQGSEA. The CDR3 runs 13 residues. Between the trimmed V and J ends, which lost 4 bases and 8 bases, there was a span of 15 bases. This chain's CDR3 is CSVGRGGDDEQFF. The CDR3 region has the DNA TGCAGCGTTGGGAGGGGGGGTGACGATGAGCAGTTCTTC.

J is TRBJ1-5 and V is TRBV10-3; possible D gene TRBD1, 6 bases. Germline CDR1 and CDR2: ENHRY and SYGVKD. The CDR3 is made up of 14 amino acids. V was cut by 11 bases and J by 1 base, with 15 bases left in between. CDR3 in DNA: TGTGCCTCAGGGGACACCTTAAGCAATCAGCCCCAGCATTTT. Protein sequence: CASGDTLSNQPQHF.

This clone was seen a single time. V is TRBV5-1 and J is TRBJ2-7; D is possibly TRBD1 (7 bases). V lost 0 bases to trimming and J lost 3 bases, with 13 bases between them. The CDR3 has 15 residues. In germline, CDR1 is SGHRS, CDR2 YFSETQ. The CDR3 loop is CASSLDPGGLYEQYF. CDR3 sequence (DNA): TGCGCCAGCAGCTTGGATCCAGGGGGACTCTACGAGCAGTACTTC.

The chain combines TRBV5-1 with TRBJ1-3, with D perhaps TRBD1 (5 bases). Between the trimmed V and J ends, which lost 0 bases and 3 bases, there was a span of 7 bases. The CDR3 runs to 14 residues. The germline gives CDR1 SGHRS, CDR2 YFSETQ. Written as DNA, the CDR3 is TGCGCCAGCAGCTTGGACGGGGGTGGAAACACCATATATTTT. It specifies CASSLDGGGNTIYF.

This chain links TRBV4-2 with TRBJ1-5; 8 bases are shared with TRBD1. The germline gives CDR1 LGHNA, CDR2 YNFKEQ. V gave up 1 base and J gave up 6 bases; unmatched junction bases: 5. The CDR3 has 15 residues. CDR3 amino acids: CASSQAPTGVQPQHF. CDR3 nucleotides: TGTGCCAGCAGCCAAGCCCCGACAGGGGTTCAGCCCCAGCATTTT.

This chain joins TRBV6-6 and TRBJ2-7; TRBD1 might be the D (6 bases). V lost 6 bases to trimming and J lost 0 bases, with 9 bases between them. The CDR3 has 13 amino acids. Germline V gene sequence: CDR1 MNHNY, CDR2 SVGAGI (reference sequence). The CDR3 bases are TGTGCCAGCAGCGGACAGAGCTCCTACGAGCAGTACTTC. This encodes CASSGQSSYEQYF.

V is TRBV4-2 and J is TRBJ2-7; TRBD2 is a possible D gene (6 bases). The CDR3 has 16 amino acids. The germline V gene has CDR1 LGHNA and CDR2 YNFKEQ. V was pared by 0 bases and J by 0 bases, with 12 bases between. Written as DNA, the CDR3 is TGTGCCAGCAGCCAAGACGTTGGGGGGTCCTCCTACGAGCAGTACTTC. Its translation is CASSQDVGGSSYEQYF.

The CDR3 DNA follows: TGTGCCAGCAGTTATACCGGTTTAACACCCCTCCACTTT. As protein: CASSYTGLTPLHF. The chain is built from TRBV6-6 and TRBJ1-6, with D unclear. V dropped 3 bases and J dropped 11 bases, with 11 bases sitting between them. The CDR3 covers 13 residues. Germline values: CDR1 MNHNY, CDR2 SVGAGI (reference sequence).